This TCR beta chain appears in the sequencing data of a study of T cell responses to AZD1222 COVID-19 vaccine (dated by TCRdb to the early 2020s). For the study in its entirety: TCR sequencing was performed for approximately 240 trial participants, of whom roughly 200 were given two doses of AZD1222 and around 26 were given two doses of MenACWY control vaccine. Trial participants were enrolled by age into subgroups of 18-55, 56-69 and 70-plus years, and 148, 28 and 57 TCR-sequenced participants, respectively, were included in these subgroups. General findings and caveats noted by the study authors: The whole spike protein was spanned by vaccine-associated CD4 TCRs, and dominant responses were seen in regions 160-218 and 743-854. Spike-specific TCR breadth and depth rose significantly after two AZD1222 doses compared with day 0 and with MenACWY recipients. Because no samples from the day 14 peak response were available, repertoires could be characterized only after the peak T cell response. Reportedly, almost half of the unique spike-specific TCRs recognized epitopes lying outside the regions that are mutated in the B.1.351 and B.1.1.7 variants. The 56-69-year group was small, and its depth increase did not reach significance, likely because of low power. Conclusions about previously exposed vaccinees were limited because only a handful of AZD1222 recipients were SARS-CoV-2 seropositive at baseline. Participants were mostly white British, with more females than males. The authors suggested clonal diversity may have been underestimated.

The CDR3 regions of human TCRbeta chains were analyzed by immunosequencing. The study's processing was this. TCRs in the repertoires were compared against a reference library of SARS-CoV-2-specific TCRs that had been generated with the MIRA antigen-specificity platform. Breadth was defined as the fraction of unique TCRs that were SARS-CoV-2-associated, and depth was defined as the fraction of total T cells that were SARS-CoV-2-associated. Using the MIRA data, each spike-specific TCR was mapped to the spike region that the TCR reacts to and placed in a CD4 or CD8 class. Log10-transformed breadth and depth values were compared by one-way ANOVA with Sidak's multiple comparisons tests. The source is immuneACCESS, and TCRdb retained only in-frame sequences with V and J called. Part of the clones is not carried over; for the studies checked, unresolved V genes explain less than half of this, and the remainder is unexplained. D and trimming were read from the DNA, whereas the V and J calls and clone size are those reported in that table. The sample data list about 140,000 clones, and approximately 93% of these were observed just once. The top ten clonotypes cover roughly an eighth of the sample.

Spanning cysteine to phenylalanine, the CDR3 consists of 14 amino acids. The kept DNA is CDR3 alone, 42 bases in frame from the first base. CDR1 and CDR2 are read off the germline V gene (reference sequence) as MNHEY and SMNVEV. A distance of 13 bases separates the germline ends of V and J, which lose 6 bases and 3 bases respectively. In the case of this clone: There is no known antigen for this receptor. No base quality information exists; no much larger clone differs at one position.

The sample's time point label, decoded: sample from adult after SARS-CoV-2 infection, after symptom onset. A couple of convalescent COVID-19 patients, sampled after symptom onset from adults with prior SARS-CoV-2 infection, were also TCR-sequenced for comparison. The receptor was isolated from an adult who had recovered from COVID-19. This receptor chain uses TRBV27 and TRBJ2-3, with the D call perhaps TRBD1 or TRBD2, as 5 bases match in each case. The material sequenced was peripheral blood, taken after recovery from COVID-19. The CDR3: CASSLQGTTDTQYF. The DNA reads as follows: TGTGCCAGCAGCCTCCAAGGGACGACAGATACGCAGTATTTT.